Here is one TCR beta chain with its context. The sample is drawn from a study of blood T cell repertoires in COVID-19. Sequenced by immunoSEQ multiplex PCR; TCRdb stores in-frame clones only, minus some. The sample yields around 80,000 clones, over 75% seen once. CDR1 SGHNT and CDR2 YYREEE come from the germline V gene (reference sequence). Trimming stripped 2 bases from V and 2 bases from J, with 14 bases between. This CDR3 has 15 amino acids. The TCR comes from a human donor in a cohort sampled during active COVID-19. The chain joins TRBV5-4 to TRBJ2-7, with a possible D match to TRBD2 (7 bases). Sequencing used peripheral blood. CDR3 DNA sequence: TGTGCCAGCAGCTTAGGGGGGGGCAGAACCTACGAGCAGTACTTC. Protein product: CASSLGGGRTYEQYF.